This T cell receptor beta chain comes out of a study of T-cell reconstitution after alpha-beta-depleted transplantation in children. Overall study findings and caveats: High day-60 TCRbeta diversity in some patients came from surviving recipient T cells and thymic progenitors. Two months or so post-transplant, alpha-beta T cells reportedly derived from several hundred expanded graft clones. The main origin of T-cell counts and diversity one year after transplant was newly produced T cells.

Unique molecular identifiers were incorporated during preparation of the TCRbeta library. TCRdb re-derived calls from the PCR reads in MiXCR, one entry per CDR3 protein. The table shows 90,000 to 100,000 distinct CDR3 sequences, with around a quarter occurring only once. Turning to this clonotype: Its target is not known.

The CDR3 totals 16 residues. Germline values: CDR1 SGHVS, CDR2 FQNEAQ. Trimming took off 5 bases at V and 1 base at J, with 16 bases between the two ends. The clonotype comes from a boy aged 2-9 years with acute lymphoblastic leukemia, due to receive a stem cell transplant. The sample consisted of PBMCs, taken before TCRalphabeta/CD19-depleted stem cell transplant. This chain connects TRBV7-8 to TRBJ2-3; D may be TRBD2 (6 bases). CDR3 sequence reads: CASSLRDSSRTDTQYF. CDR3 bases: TGTGCCAGCAGCCTCCGGGACTCTTCTCGCACAGATACGCAGTATTTT.